These T cell receptor beta chains were read from a single sample in a study of blood T cell repertoires in COVID-19. The method was immunoSEQ multiplex PCR; TCRdb's version includes in-frame clones alone and lacks a portion of them. Among around 15,000 clones listed, approximately 84% were seen once. What was sequenced was peripheral blood. These receptors were obtained from a human donor in a cohort sampled during active COVID-19. CDR3s include the opening cysteine and the closing phenylalanine or tryptophan. The order of the fields is clone size, D gene, J gene, V gene, CDR3 protein, CDR3 DNA. D genes are given only for firm matches. Clone size, where shown, is once, few, many, or a class for clones that have expanded.

abundance: NA; d_gene: TRBD2; j_gene: TRBJ2-7; v_gene: TRBV27; CDR3aa: CASRPTSLVEQYF; CDR3nt: TGTGCCAGCCGTCCGACTAGCCTTGTAGAGCAGTACTTC
abundance: NA; d_gene: TRBD1; j_gene: TRBJ1-1; v_gene: TRBV29-1; CDR3aa: CSAYRGNTEAFF; CDR3nt: TGCAGCGCCTACAGGGGGAACACTGAAGCTTTCTTT
abundance: NA; d_gene: NA; j_gene: TRBJ1-5; v_gene: TRBV6-5; CDR3aa: CASRARARGSQPQHF; CDR3nt: TGTGCCAGCAGAGCACGGGCGCGGGGAAGTCAGCCCCAGCATTTT
abundance: NA; d_gene: NA; j_gene: TRBJ1-5; v_gene: TRBV2; CDR3aa: CASSEETALGNQPQHF; CDR3nt: TGTGCCAGCAGTGAAGAGACAGCTCTAGGCAATCAGCCCCAGCATTTT
abundance: NA; d_gene: NA; j_gene: TRBJ2-7; v_gene: TRBV6-5; CDR3aa: CASRRDKHPYEQYF; CDR3nt: TGTGCCAGCAGGAGGGACAAGCACCCCTACGAGCAGTACTTC
abundance: NA; d_gene: TRBD2; j_gene: TRBJ2-1; v_gene: TRBV19; CDR3aa: CASRTSGPSYNEQFF; CDR3nt: TGTGCCAGCAGGACTAGCGGGCCATCCTACAATGAGCAGTTCTTC
abundance: NA; d_gene: NA; j_gene: TRBJ2-7; v_gene: TRBV6-2/TRBV6-3; CDR3aa: CASSRNYEQYF; CDR3nt: TGTGCCAGCAGTCGTAATTACGAGCAGTACTTC
abundance: NA; d_gene: NA; j_gene: TRBJ1-1; v_gene: TRBV2; CDR3aa: CASSVRGGENTEAFF; CDR3nt: TGTGCCAGCAGTGTACGAGGGGGTGAGAACACTGAAGCTTTCTTT
abundance: NA; d_gene: NA; j_gene: TRBJ1-2; v_gene: TRBV6-6; CDR3aa: CASKDPRSYGYTF; CDR3nt: TGTGCCAGCAAAGACCCCCGGAGCTATGGCTACACCTTC
abundance: NA; d_gene: TRBD1; j_gene: TRBJ1-1; v_gene: TRBV7-2; CDR3aa: CASSFRTGGNTEAFF; CDR3nt: TGTGCCAGCAGCTTCCGGACAGGGGGCAACACTGAAGCTTTCTTT
abundance: NA; d_gene: NA; j_gene: TRBJ1-3; v_gene: TRBV11-2; CDR3aa: CASSGGRRAGNTIYF; CDR3nt: TGTGCCAGCAGCGGTGGACGGAGGGCTGGAAACACCATATATTTT
abundance: NA; d_gene: TRBD1; j_gene: TRBJ1-3; v_gene: TRBV7-9; CDR3aa: CASSLSGQGGSGNTIYF; CDR3nt: TGTGCCAGCAGCTTATCCGGACAGGGAGGCTCTGGAAACACCATATATTTT
abundance: NA; d_gene: NA; j_gene: TRBJ1-2; v_gene: TRBV7-2; CDR3aa: CASSSQGYGYTF; CDR3nt: TGTGCCAGCAGCTCGCAGGGGTATGGCTACACCTTC
abundance: NA; d_gene: TRBD1; j_gene: TRBJ2-3; v_gene: TRBV6-5; CDR3aa: CASRGTQGAPDTQYF; CDR3nt: TGTGCCAGCAGGGGGACACAGGGGGCTCCAGATACGCAGTATTTT
abundance: NA; d_gene: TRBD1; j_gene: TRBJ1-4; v_gene: TRBV30; CDR3aa: CAWSYPGTGLKLFF; CDR3nt: TGTGCCTGGAGTTACCCCGGGACAGGGCTAAAGCTGTTTTTT
abundance: NA; d_gene: NA; j_gene: TRBJ2-1; v_gene: TRBV9; CDR3aa: CASSVDLRGHNEQFF; CDR3nt: TGTGCCAGCAGCGTAGATCTGCGGGGGCACAATGAGCAGTTCTTC
abundance: NA; d_gene: NA; j_gene: TRBJ1-5; v_gene: TRBV30; CDR3aa: CAWSRGGRRQPQHF; CDR3nt: TGTGCCTGGAGCCGGGGAGGGAGGAGGCAGCCCCAGCATTTT
abundance: NA; d_gene: TRBD2; j_gene: TRBJ2-7; v_gene: TRBV4-1; CDR3aa: CASSQVVSGKSYEQYF; CDR3nt: TGCGCCAGCAGCCAAGTCGTAAGCGGGAAGTCCTACGAGCAGTACTTC
abundance: NA; d_gene: TRBD1; j_gene: TRBJ1-4; v_gene: TRBV29-1; CDR3aa: CSVEPLSPGTGVNEKLFF; CDR3nt: TGCAGCGTTGAACCCCTCTCCCCCGGGACAGGGGTTAATGAAAAACTGTTTTTT
abundance: NA; d_gene: NA; j_gene: TRBJ2-1; v_gene: TRBV5-1; CDR3aa: CASRAGINEQFF; CDR3nt: TGCGCCAGCCGGGCAGGGATTAATGAGCAGTTCTTC
abundance: few; d_gene: TRBD2; j_gene: TRBJ2-2; v_gene: TRBV28; CDR3aa: CASSLGGLAGVTGELFF; CDR3nt: TGTGCCAGCAGCCTTGGTGGTCTAGCGGGAGTTACCGGGGAGCTGTTTTTT
abundance: NA; d_gene: NA; j_gene: TRBJ2-7; v_gene: TRBV5-4; CDR3aa: CASSWGGAPRIF; CDR3nt: TGTGCCAGCAGCTGGGGGGGGGCCCCGCGTATCTTC
abundance: NA; d_gene: TRBD1; j_gene: TRBJ1-5; v_gene: TRBV7-2; CDR3aa: CASSPTGDQPQHF; CDR3nt: TGTGCCAGCAGCCCAACAGGGGATCAGCCCCAGCATTTT
abundance: NA; d_gene: NA; j_gene: TRBJ2-1; v_gene: TRBV5-6; CDR3aa: CASSLKVQLGSEQFF; CDR3nt: TGTGCCAGCAGCTTGAAAGTGCAGCTAGGGAGTGAGCAGTTCTTC
abundance: NA; d_gene: NA; j_gene: TRBJ2-1; v_gene: TRBV10-2; CDR3aa: CAKRYNEQFF; CDR3nt: TGCGCCAAGCGCTACAATGAGCAGTTCTTC
abundance: NA; d_gene: TRBD1; j_gene: TRBJ1-1; v_gene: TRBV10-3; CDR3aa: CAISGEQGAEAFF; CDR3nt: TGTGCCATCAGTGGGGAGCAGGGGGCTGAAGCTTTCTTT
abundance: NA; d_gene: TRBD2; j_gene: TRBJ2-1; v_gene: TRBV6-2/TRBV6-3; CDR3aa: CASSWDYHNEQFF; CDR3nt: TGTGCCAGCAGTTGGGACTACCACAATGAGCAGTTCTTC
abundance: NA; d_gene: NA; j_gene: TRBJ2-7; v_gene: TRBV20-1; CDR3aa: CSASGERTPSYEQYF; CDR3nt: TGCAGTGCTAGTGGCGAACGTACCCCCTCCTACGAGCAGTACTTC
abundance: NA; d_gene: TRBD1; j_gene: TRBJ2-7; v_gene: TRBV5-1; CDR3aa: CASSPPGQGPYEQYF; CDR3nt: TGCGCCAGCAGCCCACCTGGACAGGGACCTTACGAGCAGTACTTC
abundance: NA; d_gene: NA; j_gene: TRBJ2-5; v_gene: TRBV6-5; CDR3aa: CASALGLGRQETQYF; CDR3nt: TGTGCCAGCGCGTTGGGGCTGGGGAGGCAAGAGACCCAGTACTTC
abundance: few; d_gene: NA; j_gene: TRBJ1-5; v_gene: TRBV28; CDR3aa: CASTTRVGSQPQHF; CDR3nt: TGTGCCAGCACCACTAGGGTGGGGAGTCAGCCCCAGCATTTT
abundance: NA; d_gene: NA; j_gene: TRBJ1-5; v_gene: TRBV4-3; CDR3aa: CASSQDHNQPQHF; CDR3nt: TGCGCCAGCAGCCAAGATCACAATCAGCCCCAGCATTTT
abundance: once; d_gene: NA; j_gene: TRBJ2-5; v_gene: TRBV5-4; CDR3aa: CASSRYREETQYF; CDR3nt: TGTGCCAGCAGTAGGTACAGGGAAGAGACCCAGTACTTC
abundance: NA; d_gene: TRBD1; j_gene: TRBJ1-2; v_gene: TRBV9; CDR3aa: CASSAGDRGRYGYTF; CDR3nt: TGTGCCAGCAGCGCGGGGGACAGGGGTAGATATGGCTACACCTTC